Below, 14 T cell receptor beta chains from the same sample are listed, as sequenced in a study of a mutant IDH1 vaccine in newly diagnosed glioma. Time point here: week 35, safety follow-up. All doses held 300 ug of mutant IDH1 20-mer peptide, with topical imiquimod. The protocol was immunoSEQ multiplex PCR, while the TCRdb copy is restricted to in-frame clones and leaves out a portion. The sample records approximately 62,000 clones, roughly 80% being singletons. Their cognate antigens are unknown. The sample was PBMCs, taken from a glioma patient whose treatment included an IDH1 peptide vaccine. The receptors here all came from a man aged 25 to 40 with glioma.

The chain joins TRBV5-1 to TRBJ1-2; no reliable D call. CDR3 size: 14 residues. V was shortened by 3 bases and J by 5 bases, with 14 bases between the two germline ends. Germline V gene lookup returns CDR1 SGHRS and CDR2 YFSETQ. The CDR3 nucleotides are TGCGCCAGCAGCTGGGTCGTATCCGGGTATGGCTACACCTTC. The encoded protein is CASSWVVSGYGYTF.

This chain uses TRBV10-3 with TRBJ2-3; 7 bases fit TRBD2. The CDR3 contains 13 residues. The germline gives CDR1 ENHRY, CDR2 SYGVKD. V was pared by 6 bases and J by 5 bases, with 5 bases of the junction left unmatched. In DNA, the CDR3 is TGTGCCATCAGCGGGGGGTTTGAAGATACGCAGTATTTT. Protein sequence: CAISGGFEDTQYF.

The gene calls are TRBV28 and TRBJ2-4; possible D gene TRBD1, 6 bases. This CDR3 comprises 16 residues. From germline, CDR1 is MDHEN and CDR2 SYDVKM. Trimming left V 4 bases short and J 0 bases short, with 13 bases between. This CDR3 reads CASSSRTALAKNIQYF. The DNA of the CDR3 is TGTGCCAGCAGTTCGAGGACAGCCCTAGCCAAAAACATTCAGTACTTC. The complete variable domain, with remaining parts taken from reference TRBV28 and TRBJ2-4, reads DVKVTQSSRYLVKRTGEKVFLECVQDMDHENMFWYRQDPGLGLRLIYFSYDVKMKEKGDIPEGYSVSREKKERFSLILESASTNQTSMYLCASSSRTALAKNIQYFGAGTRLSVL.

This chain's CDR3 is CASSASGGSYNEQFF. The CDR3 DNA sequence: TGTGCCAGCAGTGCTAGCGGGGGCTCCTACAATGAGCAGTTCTTC. The chain links TRBV6-4 to TRBJ2-1, with 10 bases fitting TRBD2. V gave up 4 bases and J gave up 0 bases; unmatched junction bases: 0. This CDR3 contains 15 residues. Germline-derived CDR1 and CDR2 are MRHNA and SNTAGT.

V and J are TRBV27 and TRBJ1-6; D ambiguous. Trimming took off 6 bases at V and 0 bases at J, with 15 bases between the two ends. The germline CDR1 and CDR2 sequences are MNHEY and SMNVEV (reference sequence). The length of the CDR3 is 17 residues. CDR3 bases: TGTGCCAGCAGCTACGGAACCCTGAGCTCCTATAATTCACCCCTCCACTTT. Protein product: CASSYGTLSSYNSPLHF.

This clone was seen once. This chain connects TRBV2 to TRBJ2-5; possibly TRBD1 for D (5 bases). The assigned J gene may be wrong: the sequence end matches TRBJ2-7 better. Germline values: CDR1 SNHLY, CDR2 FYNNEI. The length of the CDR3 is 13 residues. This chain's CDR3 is CASNRPFLYEQYF. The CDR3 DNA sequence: TGTGCCAGCAACAGGCCGTTTCTCTACGAGCAGTACTTC.

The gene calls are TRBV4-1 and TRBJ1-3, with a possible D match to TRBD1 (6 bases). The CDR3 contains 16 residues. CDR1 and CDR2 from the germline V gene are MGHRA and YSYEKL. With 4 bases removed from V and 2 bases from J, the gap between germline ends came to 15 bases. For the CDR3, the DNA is TGCGCCAGCAGCCGAGATGGACACAGGGCTGGAAACACCATATATTTT. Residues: CASSRDGHRAGNTIYF.

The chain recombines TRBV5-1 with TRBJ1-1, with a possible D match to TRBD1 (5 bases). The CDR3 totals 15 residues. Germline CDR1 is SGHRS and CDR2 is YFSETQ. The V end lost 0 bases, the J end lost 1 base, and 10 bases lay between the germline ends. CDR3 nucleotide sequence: TGCGCCAGCAGCTTGGACGGTCAGGGGAACACTGAAGCTTTCTTT. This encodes CASSLDGQGNTEAFF.

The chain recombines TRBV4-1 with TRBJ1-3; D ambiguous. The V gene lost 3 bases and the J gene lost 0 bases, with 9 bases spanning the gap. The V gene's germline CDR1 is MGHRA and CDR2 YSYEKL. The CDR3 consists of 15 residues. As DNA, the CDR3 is TGCGCCAGCAGCCAGGTGTTCAGCTCTGGAAACACCATATATTTT. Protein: CASSQVFSSGNTIYF.

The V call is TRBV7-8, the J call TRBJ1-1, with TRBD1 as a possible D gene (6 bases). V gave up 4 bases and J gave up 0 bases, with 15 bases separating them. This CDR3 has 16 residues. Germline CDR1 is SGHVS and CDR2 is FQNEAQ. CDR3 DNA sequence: TGTGCCAGCAGCTCCGCGGGGGCCGGAATGAACACTGAAGCTTTCTTT. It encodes CASSSAGAGMNTEAFF. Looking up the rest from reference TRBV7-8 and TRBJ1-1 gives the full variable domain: GAGVSQSPRYKVAKRGQDVALRCDPISGHVSLFWYQQALGQGPEFLTYFQNEAQLDKSGLPSDRFFAERPEGSVSTLKIQRTQQEDSAVYLCASSSAGAGMNTEAFFGQGTRLTVV.

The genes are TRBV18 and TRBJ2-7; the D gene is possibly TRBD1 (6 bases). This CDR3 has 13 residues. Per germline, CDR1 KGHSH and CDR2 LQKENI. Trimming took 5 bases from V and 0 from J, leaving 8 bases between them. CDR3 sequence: CASSSTGSYEQYF. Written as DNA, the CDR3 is TGTGCCAGCTCATCGACAGGCTCCTACGAGCAGTACTTC. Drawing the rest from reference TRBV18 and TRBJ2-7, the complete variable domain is NAGVMQNPRHLVRRRGQEARLRCSPMKGHSHVYWYRQLPEEGLKFMVYLQKENIIDESGMPKERFSAEFPKEGPSILRIQQVVRGDSAAYFCASSSTGSYEQYFGPGTRLTVT.

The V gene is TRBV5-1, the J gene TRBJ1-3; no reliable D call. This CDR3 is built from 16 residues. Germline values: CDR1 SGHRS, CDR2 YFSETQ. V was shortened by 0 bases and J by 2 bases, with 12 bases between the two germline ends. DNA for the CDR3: TGCGCCAGCAGCTTGGAAATGTCACTCCCTGGAAACACCATATATTTT. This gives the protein CASSLEMSLPGNTIYF.

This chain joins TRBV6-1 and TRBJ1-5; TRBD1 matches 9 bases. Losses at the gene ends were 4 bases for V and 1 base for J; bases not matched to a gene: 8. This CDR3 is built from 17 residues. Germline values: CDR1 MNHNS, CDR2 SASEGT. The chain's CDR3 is CASSGRTGANSNQPQHF. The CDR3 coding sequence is TGTGCCAGCAGTGGAAGGACAGGGGCTAACAGCAATCAGCCCCAGCATTTT.

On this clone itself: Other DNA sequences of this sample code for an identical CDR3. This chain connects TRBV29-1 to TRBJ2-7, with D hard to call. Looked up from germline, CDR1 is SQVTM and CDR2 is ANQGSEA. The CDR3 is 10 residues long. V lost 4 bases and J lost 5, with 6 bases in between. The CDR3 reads CSVGSHEQYF. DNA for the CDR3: TGCAGCGTTGGATCTCACGAGCAGTACTTC.